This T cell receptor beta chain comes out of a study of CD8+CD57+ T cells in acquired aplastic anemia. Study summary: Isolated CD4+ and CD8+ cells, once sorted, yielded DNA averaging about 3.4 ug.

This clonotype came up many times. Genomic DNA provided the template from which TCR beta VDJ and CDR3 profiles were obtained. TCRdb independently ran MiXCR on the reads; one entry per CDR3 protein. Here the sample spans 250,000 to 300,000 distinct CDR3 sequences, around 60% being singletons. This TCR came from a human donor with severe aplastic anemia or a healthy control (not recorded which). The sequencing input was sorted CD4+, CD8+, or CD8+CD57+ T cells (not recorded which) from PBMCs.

For the CDR3, the DNA is TGTGCCAGCAGCTTAGCAGGGACAGGCAACTACGAGCAGTACTTC. The encoded protein is CASSLAGTGNYEQYF. The gene calls are TRBV7-2 and TRBJ2-7; 8 bases fit TRBD1. CDR3 length: 15 residues. V lost 0 bases and J lost 3; bases outside the gene matches: 4. CDR1 and CDR2 (germline): SGHTA, FQGNSA.